The next 5 T cell receptor beta chains were all read from a single sample in a study of B cell selection in AIRE deficiency. Method: immunoSEQ multiplex PCR; TCRdb's copy keeps in-frame clones and lacks some. The data contain 12,000 to 15,000 clones, approximately 94% of them singletons. Regulatory T cells were sorted as CD4+CD25hiCD127low/negative cells. The sequenced material came from Tregs sorted from PBMCs. The receptors derive from a human donor with AIRE deficiency.

V gene TRBV21-1 combines with J gene TRBJ2-7; the D call of TRBD2 is as the table states it, not checked on the DNA. TRBV21-1 is annotated as a pseudogene. The CDR3 spans 18 residues. The CDR3 is CASSKVGSRDFRSYEQYF. CDR3 sequence (DNA): TGTGCCAGCAGCAAAGTGGGTTCCCGGGACTTTCGCTCCTACGAGCAGTACTTC.

This chain joins TRBV19 and TRBJ2-7; no reliable D call. Trimming left V 9 bases short and J 5 bases short, with 20 bases between. The CDR3 covers 14 residues. CDR1 is LNHDA, CDR2 SQIVND, per germline (reference sequence). As DNA, the CDR3 is TGTGCCAGCTCCTTCAGGTGGCAGGCAGACGAGCAGTACTTC. This codes for CASSFRWQADEQYF.

CDR3 residues: CASSSGLANLRDTQYF. The CDR3 coding sequence is TGCGCCAGCAGCTCCGGACTAGCGAACTTGAGGGATACGCAGTATTTT. The chain carries TRBV5-1 and TRBJ2-3; 9 nucleotides agree with TRBD2. CDR1 is SGHRS and CDR2 is YFSETQ in the germline V gene. This CDR3 contains 16 residues. V shed 3 bases and J 6 bases; nucleotides not matched to a gene: 11.

The chain employs TRBV7-2 and TRBJ2-2; D might be TRBD2 (6 bases). This CDR3 is 14 amino acids long. Trimming took off 5 bases at V and 8 bases at J, with 15 bases between the two ends. CDR1 and CDR2 (germline): SGHTA, FQGNSA. The CDR3 spells CASSKDGSGGELFF. The DNA for the CDR3 is TGTGCCAGCAGCAAAGACGGGAGTGGTGGGGAGCTGTTTTTT. Full variable domain (remainder filled in from reference TRBV7-2 and TRBJ2-2): GAGVSQSPSNKVTEKGKDVELRCDPISGHTALYWYRQSLGQGLEFLIYFQGNSAPDKSGLPSDRFSAERTGGSVSTLTIQRTQQEDSAVYLCASSKDGSGGELFFGEGSRLTVL.

The chain links TRBV7-3 to TRBJ2-6; 7 positions agree with TRBD1. The J segment lost 1 base and the V segment lost 2 bases, leaving 5 bases of the junction unmatched. Germline V CDR1 and CDR2: SGHTA, FQGTGA. The CDR3 length is 17 residues. The CDR3 DNA follows: TGTGCCAGCAGCTTAGGACAGGCTTTATCTGGGGCCAACGTCCTGACTTTC. Translating gives CASSLGQALSGANVLTF.